These 4 T cell receptor beta chains came from one sample sequenced in a study of T cells after yellow fever vaccination. TCRdb redid the calling of the 5' RACE reads with MiXCR, one entry per CDR3 protein. Among about 310,000 distinct CDR3 sequences listed, 3.6% were seen once. Sequencing used PBMCs, obtained on the day of the yellow fever booster vaccination. These receptors were taken from a man younger than 35 who received the YFV17D yellow fever vaccine.

The CDR3 nucleotides read TGTGCCAGCAGTTACTCGGAGGGTAGGGTGGATGGCTACACCTTC. Amino acids: CASSYSEGRVDGYTF. This sequence joins TRBV6-5 and TRBJ1-2, with D unresolved. This CDR3 spans 15 amino acids. Per germline, CDR1 MNHEY and CDR2 SVGAGI. The germline V and J ends were trimmed by 0 bases and 6 bases, with 14 bases remaining between them.

This clonotype showed up just a few times. This chain connects TRBV7-9 to TRBJ2-5; possibly TRBD2 for D (5 bases). The CDR3 is 14 amino acids. Germline CDR1 and CDR2: SEHNR and FQNEAQ (reference sequence). Trimming took off 5 bases at V and 0 bases at J, with 10 bases between the two ends. The DNA for the CDR3 is TGTGCCAGCAGCCAACTAGGGTACCAAGAGACCCAGTACTTC. Translating it yields CASSQLGYQETQYF.

This clonotype has more than one count but fewer than ten. This chain uses TRBV19 with TRBJ2-7; 8 bases fit TRBD2. The CDR3 loop spans 15 amino acids. Trimming removed 5 bases from V and 3 bases from J; junction bases left unmatched: 9. Germline loops: CDR1 LNHDA, CDR2 SQIVND (reference sequence). CDR3 residues: CASSSIKAGDYEQYF. The CDR3 region has the DNA TGTGCCAGTAGTTCCATTAAAGCGGGGGACTACGAGCAGTACTTC.

This clonotype was observed a handful of times. The rearrangement joins TRBV5-1 to TRBJ2-7; D remains unclear. The length of the CDR3 is 17 residues. The V end lost 0 bases, the J end lost 3 bases, and 19 bases lay between the germline ends. Looked up from germline, CDR1 is SGHRS and CDR2 is YFSETQ. The CDR3 DNA follows: TGCGCCAGCAGCTTGGCGTTGTCCCGCCCTAGGGACTACGAGCAGTACGTC. Amino acids: CASSLALSRPRDYEQYV.